These T cell receptor beta chains were read from a single sample in a study of T cell repertoires in ileal Crohn's disease. Clones were read by immunoSEQ multiplex PCR, and TCRdb kept only the in-frame ones, dropping some. The sample lists 1,700 or so clones, around 90% occurring once. Sequenced input: ileal tissue. These TCRs come from an adult with Crohn's disease. Both conserved end residues are part of each CDR3. A D gene is named only where the DNA matches it firmly. A row's size may be missing; if present it is once, few, many or a size class.

CDR3 length: 13
clone size: once
V gene: TRBV11-3
J gene: TRBJ1-1
D gene: NA
CDR3 protein: CASSLEANTEAFF
CDR3 DNA: TGTGCCAGCAGCTTAGAGGCGAACACTGAAGCTTTCTTT

CDR3 length: 14
clone size: NA
V gene: TRBV9
J gene: TRBJ2-3
D gene: NA
CDR3 protein: CASSSGTFTDTQYF
CDR3 DNA: TGTGCCAGCAGTAGCGGAACATTCACAGATACGCAGTATTTT

CDR3 length: 15
clone size: NA
V gene: TRBV28
J gene: TRBJ2-6
D gene: NA
CDR3 protein: CASSLQGSGANVLTF
CDR3 DNA: TGTGCCAGCAGTTTACAGGGATCTGGGGCCAACGTCCTGACTTTC

CDR3 length: 14
clone size: NA
V gene: TRBV28
J gene: TRBJ1-4
D gene: NA
CDR3 protein: CASIQGGRGEKLFF
CDR3 DNA: TGTGCCAGCATCCAAGGGGGACGAGGGGAAAAACTGTTTTTT

CDR3 length: 14
clone size: NA
V gene: TRBV30
J gene: TRBJ1-6
D gene: TRBD1
CDR3 protein: CAWSVVQGGSPLHF
CDR3 DNA: TGTGCCTGGAGTGTAGTGCAGGGGGGTTCACCCCTCCACTTT

CDR3 length: 15
clone size: NA
V gene: TRBV27
J gene: TRBJ1-5
D gene: NA
CDR3 protein: CASSLSSGGNQPQHF
CDR3 DNA: TGTGCCAGCAGTTTATCGTCAGGGGGCAATCAGCCCCAGCATTTT

CDR3 length: 13
clone size: NA
V gene: TRBV7-8
J gene: TRBJ1-5
D gene: NA
CDR3 protein: CASSQGEHQPQHF
CDR3 DNA: TGTGCCAGCAGCCAGGGAGAGCATCAGCCCCAGCATTTT

CDR3 length: 15
clone size: once
V gene: TRBV7-3
J gene: TRBJ2-1
D gene: NA
CDR3 protein: CASSSGTWSYNEQFF
CDR3 DNA: TGTGCCAGCAGCTCCGGGACTTGGTCCTACAATGAGCAGTTCTTC

CDR3 length: 12
clone size: NA
V gene: TRBV2
J gene: TRBJ1-3
D gene: NA
CDR3 protein: CASSEALRGWDF
CDR3 DNA: TGTGCCAGCAGTGAAGCGCTACGGGGGTGGGATTTT

CDR3 length: 14
clone size: NA
V gene: TRBV10-1
J gene: TRBJ2-2
D gene: NA
CDR3 protein: CASSEGINTGELFF
CDR3 DNA: TGCGCCAGCAGTGAGGGGATTAACACCGGGGAGCTGTTTTTT

CDR3 length: 15
clone size: NA
V gene: TRBV14
J gene: TRBJ2-1
D gene: NA
CDR3 protein: CASSHNGGAGSGQFF
CDR3 DNA: TGTGCCAGCAGCCACAACGGAGGTGCAGGGTCGGGGCAGTTCTTC

CDR3 length: 18
clone size: NA
V gene: TRBV4-3
J gene: TRBJ2-1
D gene: TRBD1
CDR3 protein: CASSQDTTGISSYNEQFF
CDR3 DNA: TGCGCCAGCAGCCAAGATACGACAGGGATTTCCTCCTACAATGAGCAGTTCTTC

CDR3 length: 16
clone size: NA
V gene: TRBV4-1
J gene: TRBJ2-1
D gene: TRBD2
CDR3 protein: CASSQELAGPYNEQFF
CDR3 DNA: TGCGCCAGCAGCCAAGAACTAGCGGGACCCTACAATGAGCAGTTCTTC